This section outlines one TCR beta chain sequence together with its context. Its antigen remains unknown. The sample originates from a study of CD8+ T cells in alopecia areata. Findings of the study overall: Relative to mice, TCR sharing across patients was less clear, a difference possibly HLA-related.

CDR1 is SEHNR, CDR2 FQNEAQ, per germline (reference sequence). Trimming took 3 bases from V and 4 from J, leaving 15 bases between them. The CDR3 contains 15 residues. RNA was isolated and reverse transcribed to cDNA, the sequencing template. Sequencing used immunoSEQ multiplex PCR; TCRdb keeps in-frame clones, though not all of them. The sample consists of some 44,000 clones, roughly 90% of them appearing once. Treatment denoted: oral pan-JAK inhibitor, 5-10 mg twice daily. The source was CD8+ T cells sorted from blood, collected at week 24, from a patient treated with tofacitinib. This receptor was taken from a human donor with alopecia areata. This sequence joins TRBV7-9 and TRBJ2-5; D gene uncertain. The CDR3: CASSFFLGILETQYF. The CDR3 DNA reads as TGTGCCAGCAGCTTCTTTTTAGGGATTTTAGAGACCCAGTACTTC. Full variable domain (missing parts from reference TRBV7-9 and TRBJ2-5): DTGVSQNPRHKITKRGQNVTFRCDPISEHNRLYWYRQTLGQGPEFLTYFQNEAQLEKSRLLSDRFSAERPKGSFSTLEIQRTEQGDSAMYLCASSFFLGILETQYFGPGTRLLVL.